A single sample gave rise to the 27 T cell receptor beta chains below, sequenced in a study of radiotherapy plus CTLA-4 blockade in lung cancer. Here immunoSEQ multiplex PCR was the method, and the copy in TCRdb shows in-frame clones only, minus some. The repertoire has about 82,000 clones, 60% to 80% of them found once; the top ten carry about 14%. The sequences come from peripheral blood, collected from a patient treated with radiotherapy plus ipilimumab. The origin of the receptors is a human donor with non-small cell lung cancer that progressed on radiotherapy plus ipilimumab.

This chain uses TRBV19 with TRBJ2-5; weak D call: TRBD2 (6 bases). This CDR3 has 14 residues. The V and J ends lost 1 base and 5 bases respectively, with 11 bases between them. The V gene's germline CDR1 is LNHDA and CDR2 SQIVND (reference sequence). CDR3: CASSIGAGGETQYF. CDR3 coding DNA: TGTGCCAGTAGTATAGGGGCAGGAGGGGAGACCCAGTACTTC.

This rearrangement joins TRBV5-1 to TRBJ1-1; no definite D call. The germline gives CDR1 SGHRS, CDR2 YFSETQ. The length of the CDR3 is 13 residues. Trimming took off 0 bases at V and 6 bases at J, with 9 bases between the two ends. The CDR3 reads CASSLGYPAEAFF. DNA of the CDR3: TGCGCCAGCAGCTTGGGTTATCCGGCTGAAGCTTTCTTT.

The CDR3 loop reads CASSETTANTEAFF. The CDR3 nucleotides are TGTGCCAGCAGTGAAACAACAGCCAACACTGAAGCTTTCTTT. The rearrangement uses TRBV2 and TRBJ1-1; D call uncertain. Germline loops: CDR1 SNHLY, CDR2 FYNNEI. The CDR3 extends over 14 amino acids. Trimming took 2 bases from V and 2 from J, leaving 9 bases between them.

This clone is judged medium-sized. This chain joins TRBV19 and TRBJ1-2; unclear D gene. Per the germline V gene, CDR1 is LNHDA and CDR2 is SQIVND (reference sequence). The germline V and J ends were trimmed by 5 bases and 4 bases, with 11 bases remaining between them. The CDR3 runs to 13 residues. The CDR3 spells CASSAVLFYGYTF. The CDR3 region has the DNA TGTGCCAGTAGTGCGGTCCTGTTCTATGGCTACACCTTC. Drawing the rest from reference TRBV19 and TRBJ1-2, the complete variable domain is DGGITQSPKYLFRKEGQNVTLSCEQNLNHDAMYWYRQDPGQGLRLIYYSQIVNDFQKGDIAEGYSVSREKKESFPLTVTSAQKNPTAFYLCASSAVLFYGYTFGSGTRLTVV.

The V and J genes are TRBV6-5 and TRBJ2-5, with D perhaps given as TRBD1 or TRBD2 (6 bases each). With 4 bases removed from V and 6 bases from J, the gap between germline ends came to 15 bases. From germline, CDR1 is MNHEY and CDR2 SVGAGI. CDR3 length: 14 amino acids. CDR3 sequence reads: CASSSPKGGQTQYF. The CDR3 nucleotides read TGTGCCAGCAGTTCGCCGAAGGGGGGTCAGACCCAGTACTTC.

The V gene is TRBV6-5, the J gene TRBJ1-1, with D possibly matching TRBD1 (6 bases). Trimming removed 2 bases from V and 4 bases from J, with 17 bases in between. CDR3 length equals 16 residues. Germline assignment: CDR1 MNHEY and CDR2 SVGAGI. The CDR3 region has the DNA TGTGCCAGCAGTTACGTGAATAGACAGGTTCGCACTGAAGCTTTCTTT. Translating gives CASSYVNRQVRTEAFF.

This clone was counted only a few times. This chain uses TRBV5-6 with TRBJ2-7; no reliable D call. The CDR3 totals 12 residues. Trimming stripped 2 bases from V and 6 bases from J, with 9 bases between. Germline V gene data show CDR1 as SGHDT and CDR2 as YYEEEE. As DNA, the CDR3 is TGTGCCAGCAGCTTCCTAGGTAGCGAGCAGTACTTC. Protein product: CASSFLGSEQYF.

V gene TRBV7-9 combines with J gene TRBJ2-3; D is possibly TRBD2 (5 bases). From germline, CDR1 is SEHNR and CDR2 FQNEAQ (reference sequence). Trimming removed 4 bases from V and 4 bases from J, with 12 bases in between. The CDR3 totals 14 residues. The CDR3 spells CASSSPSLPDTQYF. The CDR3 DNA follows: TGTGCCAGCAGCTCCCCTAGCCTCCCAGATACGCAGTATTTT.

This clone is a singleton in its sample. This rearrangement joins TRBV28 to TRBJ1-5; D possibly corresponds to TRBD1 (6 bases). Germline V gives CDR1 MDHEN, CDR2 SYDVKM. V lost 6 bases, J lost 2 bases, and 14 bases lay in between. The CDR3 totals 15 residues. CDR3 region: CASRTGQRGNQPQHF. CDR3 coding DNA: TGTGCCAGCAGGACGGGACAAAGGGGCAATCAGCCCCAGCATTTT.

This chain links TRBV12-5 with TRBJ2-3, with a possible D match to TRBD2 (6 bases). V was clipped by 6 bases and J by 5 bases, with 12 bases between them. This CDR3 comprises 13 residues. Germline lookup yields CDR1 LGHNT and CDR2 FRNRAP. The CDR3 protein is CASGAPGVDTQYF. For the CDR3, the DNA is TGTGCTAGTGGGGCCCCGGGGGTAGATACGCAGTATTTT.

The V gene is TRBV7-8, the J gene TRBJ2-7; D may match TRBD1 or TRBD2 (5 bases each). Germline assignment: CDR1 SGHVS and CDR2 FQNEAQ. CDR3 size: 15 residues. V was trimmed by 1 base and J by 2 bases, leaving 12 bases between them. The CDR3, as DNA: TGTGCCAGCAGCTTAGTTCAGGGAGTGGCCTACGAGCAGTACTTC. Protein sequence: CASSLVQGVAYEQYF.

This clone was seen a few times. The chain combines TRBV19 with TRBJ2-1; D is perhaps TRBD1 (5 bases). V lost 9 bases, J lost 4 bases, and 19 bases lay in between. Germline CDR1 is LNHDA and CDR2 is SQIVND (reference sequence). The CDR3 consists of 15 residues. CDR3 sequence: CASRTTASAYNEQFF. The CDR3 DNA sequence: TGTGCCAGCCGTACGACAGCGTCGGCTTACAATGAGCAGTTCTTC. The full variable domain, its missing parts supplied by reference TRBV19 and TRBJ2-1, is DGGITQSPKYLFRKEGQNVTLSCEQNLNHDAMYWYRQDPGQGLRLIYYSQIVNDFQKGDIAEGYSVSREKKESFPLTVTSAQKNPTAFYLCASRTTASAYNEQFFGPGTRLTVL.

V and J are TRBV7-9 and TRBJ2-7; a weak D match, TRBD2 (7 bases). Germline-derived CDR1 and CDR2 are SEHNR and FQNEAQ (reference sequence). Trimming removed 3 bases at V and 7 bases at J, with 19 bases between. This CDR3 region has 15 residues. In nucleotides, the CDR3 is TGTGCCAGCAGCTTCCCCGCGGGGGCTTCGGTAGAGCAGTACTTC. This translates into CASSFPAGASVEQYF.

The chain is built from TRBV10-3 and TRBJ1-1, with 8 bases aligning to TRBD1. The CDR3 consists of 14 residues. CDR1 is ENHRY, CDR2 SYGVKD, per germline. J was trimmed by 3 bases and V by 6 bases; bases with no gene match: 6. CDR3 coding DNA: TGTGCCATCAGCCGACAGGGGAAGGACACTGAAGCTTTCTTT. Protein sequence: CAISRQGKDTEAFF.

This clone was detected a few times. The gene calls are TRBV5-1 and TRBJ2-4, with D possibly matching TRBD1 (6 bases). CDR1 and CDR2 (germline): SGHRS, YFSETQ. There are 14 residues in the CDR3. Trimming took off 4 bases at V and 1 base at J, with 9 bases between the two ends. The CDR3 region has the DNA TGCGCCAGCAGCCCAGGGGATGCCAAAAACATTCAGTACTTC. The encoded protein is CASSPGDAKNIQYF.

V and J are TRBV7-2 and TRBJ2-7; D not certain. Trimming removed 7 bases from V and 2 bases from J, with 15 bases in between. The CDR3 extends over 14 amino acids. Germline V gene sequence: CDR1 SGHTA, CDR2 FQGNSA. As DNA, the CDR3 is TGTGCCAGCACCACGCAGGTTCCAACCTACGAGCAGTACTTC. Encoded protein: CASTTQVPTYEQYF.

The gene calls are TRBV5-4 and TRBJ1-1; no reliable D call. V was clipped by 0 bases and J by 10 bases, with 10 bases between them. Germline CDR1 SGHNT, CDR2 YYREEE (reference sequence). CDR3 length equals 12 residues. The DNA for the CDR3 is TGTGCCAGCAGCTTGGGCAACCTTGGAGCTTTCTTT. Translation: CASSLGNLGAFF. Combining the CDR3 with reference TRBV5-4 and TRBJ1-1 gives the whole variable domain ETGVTQSPTHLIKTRGQQVTLRCSSQSGHNTVSWYQQALGQGPQFIFQYYREEENGRGNFPPRFSGLQFPNYSSELNVNALELDDSALYLCASSLGNLGAFFGQGTRLTVV.

The J gene is TRBJ1-1, the V gene TRBV4-3; the D gene is possibly TRBD1 (6 bases). There are 19 residues in the CDR3. Deletions cut 0 bases from V and 3 bases from J, with 23 bases between. Germline values: CDR1 LGHNA, CDR2 YSLEER. The CDR3 DNA is TGCGCCAGCAGCCAAGACCCCCGGACAGAAAAGGTTTGGGACACTGAAGCTTTCTTT. Encoded protein: CASSQDPRTEKVWDTEAFF.

The chain combines TRBV7-3 with TRBJ1-1; D is unresolved. The CDR3 spans 13 residues. V was cut by 5 bases and J by 1 base, with 8 bases left in between. From germline, CDR1 is SGHTA and CDR2 FQGTGA. The CDR3 bases are TGTGCCAGCAGCCAGGCCAAGAACACTGAAGCTTTCTTT. It is translated as CASSQAKNTEAFF.

The chain uses TRBV2 and TRBJ2-1; 8 bases line up with TRBD1. CDR3 size: 16 residues. After removal of 4 bases from V and 8 bases from J, the junction contained 13 bases not matched to a gene. CDR1 is SNHLY, CDR2 FYNNEI, per germline. CDR3 bases: TGTGCCAGCAGTGTCTCCGGGACAGGACTCCGCTATGAGCAGTTCTTC. The encoded protein is CASSVSGTGLRYEQFF.

This chain joins TRBV7-8 and TRBJ2-7; 10 bases are shared with TRBD1. From germline, CDR1 is SGHVS and CDR2 FQNEAQ. Trimming at V came to 2 bases and at J to 4 bases, leaving 8 bases not matched to a gene. The CDR3 consists of 16 residues. CDR3 sequence: CASSLSLGQGSYEQYF. CDR3 bases: TGTGCCAGCAGCTTAAGTTTGGGACAGGGGTCTTACGAGCAGTACTTC.

This clone was counted a single time. V and J are TRBV27 and TRBJ2-7; tentatively, D is TRBD2 (6 bases). The V end was cut by 6 bases, the J end by 3 bases, with 12 bases between. The CDR3 sequence is 13 residues long. Germline CDR1 reads MNHEY; CDR2 reads SMNVEV (reference sequence). The CDR3 is CASRGSGIYEQYF. The CDR3 DNA follows: TGTGCCAGCAGGGGTAGCGGAATCTACGAGCAGTACTTC.

The chain employs TRBV7-9 and TRBJ2-3; D remains ambiguous. The CDR3 loop spans 13 amino acids. Germline CDR1 reads SEHNR; CDR2 reads FQNEAQ (reference sequence). Deletions cut 1 base from V and 2 bases from J, with 4 bases between. The CDR3 here is CASSLGATDTQYF. The DNA for the CDR3 is TGTGCCAGCAGCTTAGGGGCCACAGATACGCAGTATTTT.

The chain combines TRBV28 with TRBJ2-7; 8 bases are a match to TRBD1. The CDR3 is 13 residues long. Germline assignment: CDR1 MDHEN and CDR2 SYDVKM. Unmatched junction bases numbered 6, after V lost 9 bases and J lost 2 bases. CDR3: CASQGQDPYEQYF. Written as DNA, the CDR3 is TGTGCCAGTCAGGGACAGGACCCCTACGAGCAGTACTTC.

This clone is a singleton in its sample. The CDR3 bases are TGTGCCAGCAGCCCAGCAGGCCCAGGAGTGTCAGAGACCCAGTACTTC. This encodes CASSPAGPGVSETQYF. This chain uses TRBV7-6 with TRBJ2-5; D not certain. This CDR3 has 16 amino acids. Trimming pared 5 bases from V and 4 bases from J, leaving 20 bases between. In germline, CDR1 is SGHVS, CDR2 FNYEAQ. The whole variable domain, remainder taken from reference TRBV7-6 and TRBJ2-5, is GAGVSQSPRYKVTKRGQDVALRCDPISGHVSLYWYRQALGQGPEFLTYFNYEAQQDKSGLPNDRFSAERPEGSISTLTIQRTEQRDSAMYRCASSPAGPGVSETQYFGPGTRLLVL.

This clone was seen only a few times. The chain combines TRBV28 with TRBJ2-1, with no clear D. V was pared by 6 bases and J by 6 bases, with 9 bases between. CDR1 and CDR2 from the germline V gene are MDHEN and SYDVKM. The CDR3 is 12 amino acids. Written as DNA, the CDR3 is TGTGCCAGCAGCCCTCTGGGCAATGAGCAGTTCTTC. This encodes CASSPLGNEQFF.

The gene calls are TRBV6-7 and TRBJ1-4; 8 nucleotides line up with TRBD1. TRBV6-7 is treated as an ORF (open reading frame) with a function not yet certain. V was clipped by 7 bases and J by 7 bases; unmatched bases: 8. This CDR3 has 14 residues. The CDR3 sequence is CASKLQGACEKLFF. In DNA form, the CDR3 reads TGTGCCAGCAAACTCCAGGGGGCGTGTGAAAAACTGTTTTTT.